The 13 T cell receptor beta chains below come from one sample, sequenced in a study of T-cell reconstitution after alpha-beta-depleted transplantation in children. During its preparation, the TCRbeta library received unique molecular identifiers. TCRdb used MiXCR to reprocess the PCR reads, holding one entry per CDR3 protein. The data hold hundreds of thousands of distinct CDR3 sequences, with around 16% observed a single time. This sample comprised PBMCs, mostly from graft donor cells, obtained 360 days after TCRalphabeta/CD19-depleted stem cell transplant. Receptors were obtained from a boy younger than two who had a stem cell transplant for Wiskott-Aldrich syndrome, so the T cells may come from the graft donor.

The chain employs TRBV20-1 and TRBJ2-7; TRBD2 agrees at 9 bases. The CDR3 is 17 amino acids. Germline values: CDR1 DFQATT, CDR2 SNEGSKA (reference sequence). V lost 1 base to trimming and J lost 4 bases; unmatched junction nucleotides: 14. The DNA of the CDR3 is TGCAGTGCTAGAGGAGGTCGCAGTAGCGGGGGATTTTACGAGCAGTACTTC. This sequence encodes CSARGGRSSGGFYEQYF.

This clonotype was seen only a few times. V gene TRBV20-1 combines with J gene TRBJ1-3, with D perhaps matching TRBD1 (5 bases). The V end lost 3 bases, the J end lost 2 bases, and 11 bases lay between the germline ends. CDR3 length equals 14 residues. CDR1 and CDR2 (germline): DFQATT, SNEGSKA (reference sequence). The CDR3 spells CSASPQGAGNTIYF. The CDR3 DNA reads TGCAGTGCTAGTCCCCAGGGCGCTGGAAACACCATATATTTT.

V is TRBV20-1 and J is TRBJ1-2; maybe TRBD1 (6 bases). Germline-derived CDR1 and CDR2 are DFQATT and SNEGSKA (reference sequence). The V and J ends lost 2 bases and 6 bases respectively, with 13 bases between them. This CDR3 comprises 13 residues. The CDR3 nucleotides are TGCAGTGCTAGATCGACAGGTTCGCATGGCTACACCTTC. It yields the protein CSARSTGSHGYTF.

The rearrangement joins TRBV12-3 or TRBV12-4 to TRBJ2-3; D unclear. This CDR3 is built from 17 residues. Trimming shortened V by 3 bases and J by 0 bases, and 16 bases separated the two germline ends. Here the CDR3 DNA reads TGTGCCAGCAGTTTCGCGGCTCGTACCTCTAGCACAGATACGCAGTATTTT. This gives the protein CASSFAARTSSTDTQYF.

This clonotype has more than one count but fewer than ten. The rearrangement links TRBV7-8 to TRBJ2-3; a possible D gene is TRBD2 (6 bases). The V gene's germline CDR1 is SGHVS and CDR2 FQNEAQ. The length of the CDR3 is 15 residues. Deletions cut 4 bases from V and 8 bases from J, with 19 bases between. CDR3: CASSYAWDSSSTQYF. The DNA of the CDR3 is TGTGCCAGCAGCTACGCCTGGGACTCCTCCAGTACGCAGTATTTT.

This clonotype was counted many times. The CDR3 spells CASSPTSGSYNEQFF. In DNA form, the CDR3 reads TGTGCCAGCAGCCCGACTAGCGGCTCCTACAATGAGCAGTTCTTC. The rearrangement joins TRBV5-4 to TRBJ2-1; 9 nucleotides agree with TRBD2. Germline V gives CDR1 SGHNT, CDR2 YYREEE (reference sequence). J gave up 0 bases and V 4 bases, and 2 bases lay outside the gene matches. CDR3 size: 15 residues. Together with reference TRBV5-4 and TRBJ2-1, the CDR3 gives the full variable domain: ETGVTQSPTHLIKTRGQQVTLRCSSQSGHNTVSWYQQALGQGPQFIFQYYREEENGRGNFPPRFSGLQFPNYSSELNVNALELDDSALYLCASSPTSGSYNEQFFGPGTRLTVL.

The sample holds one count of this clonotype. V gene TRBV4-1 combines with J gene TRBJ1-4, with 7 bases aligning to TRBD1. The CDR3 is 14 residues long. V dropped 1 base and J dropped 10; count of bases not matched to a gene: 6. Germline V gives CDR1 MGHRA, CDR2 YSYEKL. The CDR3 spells CASSQGQGKGKLFF. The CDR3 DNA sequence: TGCGCCAGCAGCCAAGGACAGGGAAAAGGAAAACTGTTTTTT.

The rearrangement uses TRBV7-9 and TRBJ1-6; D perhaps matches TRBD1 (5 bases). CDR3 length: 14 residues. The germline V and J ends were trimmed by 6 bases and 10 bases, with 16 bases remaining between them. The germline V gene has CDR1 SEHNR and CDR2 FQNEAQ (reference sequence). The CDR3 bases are TGTGCCAGCAGTATAAACGGGGGTGAATCACCCCTCCACTTT. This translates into CASSINGGESPLHF.

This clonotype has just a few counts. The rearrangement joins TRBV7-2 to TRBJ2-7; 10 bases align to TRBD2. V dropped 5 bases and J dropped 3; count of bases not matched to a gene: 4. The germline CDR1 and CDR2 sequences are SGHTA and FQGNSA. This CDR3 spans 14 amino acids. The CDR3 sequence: CASSRGTSVYEQYF. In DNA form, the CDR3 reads TGTGCCAGCAGCCGGGGGACTAGCGTCTACGAGCAGTACTTC. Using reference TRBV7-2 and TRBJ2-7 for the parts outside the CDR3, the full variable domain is GAGVSQSPSNKVTEKGKDVELRCDPISGHTALYWYRQSLGQGLEFLIYFQGNSAPDKSGLPSDRFSAERTGGSVSTLTIQRTQQEDSAVYLCASSRGTSVYEQYFGPGTRLTVT.

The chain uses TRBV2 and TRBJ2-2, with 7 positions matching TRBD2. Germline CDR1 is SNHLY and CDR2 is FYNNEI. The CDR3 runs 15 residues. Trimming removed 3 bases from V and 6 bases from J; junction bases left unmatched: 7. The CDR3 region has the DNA TGTGCCAGCAGTGATATCGGGGCGGGGGCCGGGGAGCTGTTTTTT. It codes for CASSDIGAGAGELFF.

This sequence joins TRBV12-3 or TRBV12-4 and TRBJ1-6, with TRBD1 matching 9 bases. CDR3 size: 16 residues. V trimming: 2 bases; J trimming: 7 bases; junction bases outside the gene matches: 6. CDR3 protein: CASSLRGTGWNSPLHF. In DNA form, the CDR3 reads TGTGCCAGCAGTTTAAGGGGGACAGGGTGGAATTCACCCCTCCACTTT.

The CDR3 region is CSAREMGQGVNGELFF. The CDR3 DNA reads as TGCAGTGCTAGAGAGATGGGACAGGGGGTAAACGGGGAGCTGTTTTTT. The chain combines TRBV20-1 with TRBJ2-2, with 11 bases aligning to TRBD1. Germline trimming cut 0 bases from V and 7 bases from J; bases unmatched to any gene: 7. This CDR3 spans 16 amino acids. Germline V gives CDR1 DFQATT, CDR2 SNEGSKA (reference sequence).

The CDR3 region is CSARAPEQESSYEQYF. CDR3 sequence (DNA): TGCAGTGCTAGAGCCCCTGAGCAGGAGAGCTCCTACGAGCAGTACTTC. V gene TRBV20-1 combines with J gene TRBJ2-7; no clear D. The ends were cut back, 1 base at V and 0 bases at J, with 16 bases in the middle. The CDR3 covers 16 residues. From germline, CDR1 is DFQATT and CDR2 SNEGSKA (reference sequence).